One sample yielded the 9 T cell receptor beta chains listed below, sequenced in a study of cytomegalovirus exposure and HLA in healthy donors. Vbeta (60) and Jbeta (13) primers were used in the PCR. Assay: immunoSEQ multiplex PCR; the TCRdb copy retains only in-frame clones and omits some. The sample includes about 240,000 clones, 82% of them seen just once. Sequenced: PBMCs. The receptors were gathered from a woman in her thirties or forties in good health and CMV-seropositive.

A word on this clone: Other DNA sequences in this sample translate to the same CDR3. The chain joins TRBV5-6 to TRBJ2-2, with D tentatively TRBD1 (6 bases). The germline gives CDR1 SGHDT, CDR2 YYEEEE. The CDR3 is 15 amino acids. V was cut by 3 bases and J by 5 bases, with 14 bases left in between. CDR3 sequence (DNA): TGTGCCAGCAGCTATGGGGGCAGAGGGACCGGGGAGCTGTTTTTT. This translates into CASSYGGRGTGELFF.

CDR3 bases: TGTGCCAGCAGTTCAGGGGCTCAGCCCCAGCATTTT. This translates into CASSSGAQPQHF. The chain couples TRBV6-6 to TRBJ1-5; perhaps TRBD1 as D (6 bases). V was pared by 4 bases and J by 6 bases, with 7 bases between. CDR1 and CDR2 from the germline V gene are MNHNY and SVGAGI (reference sequence). This CDR3 has 12 amino acids.

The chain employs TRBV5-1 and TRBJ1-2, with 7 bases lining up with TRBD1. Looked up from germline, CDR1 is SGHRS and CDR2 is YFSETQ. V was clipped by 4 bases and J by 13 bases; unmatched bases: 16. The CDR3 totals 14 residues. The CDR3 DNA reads TGCGCCAGCAGCCCTAGACAGGGAACGGTAGTATCCACCTTC. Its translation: CASSPRQGTVVSTF.

The CDR3 spells CASSQGTSGSGVHEQYF. CDR3 sequence (DNA): TGTGCCAGCTCACAAGGGACTAGCGGGAGTGGAGTCCACGAGCAGTACTTC. The chain has TRBV18 and TRBJ2-7; 14 bases match TRBD2. Unmatched junction bases numbered 10, after V lost 4 bases and J lost 5 bases. CDR1 KGHSH and CDR2 LQKENI come from the germline V gene. The CDR3 consists of 17 residues.

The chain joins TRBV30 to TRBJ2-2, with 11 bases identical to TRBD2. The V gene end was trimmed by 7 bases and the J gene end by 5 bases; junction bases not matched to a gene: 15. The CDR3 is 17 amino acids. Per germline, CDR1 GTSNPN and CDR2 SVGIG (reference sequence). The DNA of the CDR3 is TGTGCCTACTGTCCCCGCCGCCTAGCGGGAGGAACCGGGGAGCTGTTTTTT. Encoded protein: CAYCPRRLAGGTGELFF.

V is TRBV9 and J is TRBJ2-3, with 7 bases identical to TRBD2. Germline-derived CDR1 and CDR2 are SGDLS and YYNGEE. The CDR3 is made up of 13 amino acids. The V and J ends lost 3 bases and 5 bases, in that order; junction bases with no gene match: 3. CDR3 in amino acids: CASSAVAGDTQYF. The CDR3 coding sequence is TGTGCCAGCAGCGCTGTAGCGGGAGATACGCAGTATTTT.

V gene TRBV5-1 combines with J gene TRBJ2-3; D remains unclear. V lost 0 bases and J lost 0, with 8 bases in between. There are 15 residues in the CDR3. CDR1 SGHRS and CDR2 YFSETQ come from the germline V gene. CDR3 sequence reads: CASSLGPKSTDTQYF. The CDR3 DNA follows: TGCGCCAGCAGCTTGGGGCCCAAGAGCACAGATACGCAGTATTTT.

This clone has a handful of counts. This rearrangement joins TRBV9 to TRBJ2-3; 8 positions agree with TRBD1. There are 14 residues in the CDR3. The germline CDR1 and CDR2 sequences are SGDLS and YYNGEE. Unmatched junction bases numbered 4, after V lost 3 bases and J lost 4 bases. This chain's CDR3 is CASSGDRGADTQYF. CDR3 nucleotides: TGTGCCAGCAGCGGCGACAGGGGAGCAGATACGCAGTATTTT.

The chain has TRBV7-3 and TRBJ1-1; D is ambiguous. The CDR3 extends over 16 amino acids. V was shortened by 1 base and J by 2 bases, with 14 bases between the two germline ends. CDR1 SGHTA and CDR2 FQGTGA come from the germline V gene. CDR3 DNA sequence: TGTGCCAGCAGCTTAAGAGGCCGGGAGACAAACACTGAAGCTTTCTTT. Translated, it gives CASSLRGRETNTEAFF.